The source of this T cell receptor (delta chain) is a study of γδ T cells in repeated Plasmodium falciparum infection. Study-wide points: Waves of new clonotype selection appeared after repeated controlled infections in Vdelta2-negative, largely Vdelta1+, gammadelta T cells.

Comments on this clone: As yet, its antigen is unknown. TCRdb pairs this DNA with a much larger clone's protein that differs at residue 12, likely a read error; the protein shown was translated from the DNA.

Both TRG and TRD chains were sequenced from each sorted sample. TCRdb re-called the multiplex PCR reads through CATT. Of approximately 93,000 delta-chain clones in the sample, approximately 0.96% were seen once. V was pared by 3 bases and J by 3 bases, with 13 bases of the junction left unmatched. The CDR3 extends over 17 amino acids. Germline CDR1 reads GEAIGNYY; CDR2 reads EKD. Bulk repertoires came from Vgamma9/Vdelta2+ or Vdelta2-negative gammadelta T cells flow-sorted from PBMC. The chain links TRDV2 to TRDJ1, with 9 bases matching TRDD3. No J gene was available from TCRdb, and it was assigned here by a germline match of the DNA. This sequence was found in a pool of human donors (malaria-infected and uninfected, not separated). Source material: gamma-delta T cells from blood. The CDR3 nucleotides are TGTGCCTGTGACTCGTACTGGGGGAACCCTTACGCCGATAAACTCATCTTT. Protein product: CACDSYWGNPYADKLIF.